The T cell receptor beta chain under discussion was sequenced for a study of T cell repertoires in cytomegalovirus infection. For the study at large: Both a matching HLA type and CMV infection were indicated by public TCR beta signatures.

Study results and caveats: Pooled public TCR beta family frequency picked out CMV carriers with the relevant HLA. In two of eight donors, the top clonotype was HLA-C-restricted CMV-specific.

The V end lost 0 bases, the J end lost 4 bases, and 10 bases lay between the germline ends. From germline, CDR1 is MNHEY and CDR2 SVGAGI. This CDR3 has 15 amino acids. Of note for this clonotype: Its cognate antigen is unknown.

TCRdb passed the reads through MiXCR, listing each CDR3 protein once. The sample comprises approximately 500,000 distinct CDR3 sequences, over 9% of which are singletons, and roughly 10% rests with the top ten. The V gene is TRBV6-5, the J gene TRBJ2-1; D is ambiguous. This receptor was identified in a human donor in good health (CMV status not recorded). Some clones in this sample may be carry-over from other donors' samples. Sequencing was performed on PBMCs. In nucleotides, the CDR3 is TGTGCCAGCAGTTACTCCTCCGAGCTATACAATGAGCAGTTCTTC. Encoded protein: CASSYSSELYNEQFF.